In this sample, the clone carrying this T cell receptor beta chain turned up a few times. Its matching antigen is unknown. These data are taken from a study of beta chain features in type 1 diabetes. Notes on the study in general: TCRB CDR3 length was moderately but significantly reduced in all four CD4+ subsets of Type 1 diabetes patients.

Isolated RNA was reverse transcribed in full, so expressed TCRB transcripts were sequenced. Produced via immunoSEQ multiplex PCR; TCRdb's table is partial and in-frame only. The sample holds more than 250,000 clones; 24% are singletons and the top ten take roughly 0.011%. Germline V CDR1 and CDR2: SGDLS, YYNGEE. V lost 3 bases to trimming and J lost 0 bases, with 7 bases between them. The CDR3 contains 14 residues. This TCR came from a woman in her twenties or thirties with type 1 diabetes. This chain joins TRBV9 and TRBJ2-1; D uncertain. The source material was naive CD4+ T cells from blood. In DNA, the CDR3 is TGTGCCAGCAGCGCGTATAGCTCCTACAATGAGCAGTTCTTC. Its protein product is CASSAYSSYNEQFF.